These T cell receptor beta chains were read from a single sample in a study of shared clonotypes between healthy human individuals. Here immunoSEQ multiplex PCR was the method, and the copy in TCRdb shows in-frame clones only, minus some. The sample gives some 2,400,000 clones, more than 90% of which show up once; approximately 0.13% is in the top ten. The source material was naive CD4+ T cells sorted from blood. Receptor source: a man aged 18 to 35 in good health. The CDR3 runs from the conserved cysteine through the conserved F or W. D genes are given only for firm matches. Clone size is stated in some rows and not others, as once, few, many or a class when expanded.

CSVAGPRAYEQYF,TGCAGCGTTGCTGGACCGCGGGCCTACGAGCAGTACTTC,NA,NA,TRBJ2-7,TRBV29-1
CASSVEQGVSYNEQFF,TGTGCCAGCAGCGTAGAACAGGGGGTCTCATACAATGAGCAGTTCTTC,NA,TRBD1,TRBJ2-1,TRBV9
CASRAGQASYNEQFF,TGTGCCAGCAGAGCGGGACAGGCCAGCTACAATGAGCAGTTCTTC,NA,NA,TRBJ2-1,TRBV7-9
CASSIRRQGTQYF,TGTGCCAGCAGCATCCGGAGACAGGGGACCCAGTACTTC,NA,TRBD1,TRBJ2-5,TRBV5-6
CASSSGTVSYEQYF,TGTGCCAGCAGCTCCGGGACAGTATCCTACGAGCAGTACTTC,few,TRBD1,TRBJ2-7,TRBV7-2
CASSLGLAAQETQYF,TGTGCCAGCAGCTTGGGACTAGCGGCACAAGAGACCCAGTACTTC,NA,TRBD2,TRBJ2-5,TRBV5-6
CASSIEGGRRDTEAFF,TGTGCCAGTAGTATCGAGGGGGGGCGTCGGGACACTGAAGCTTTCTTT,once,NA,TRBJ1-1,TRBV19
CASSARTGSYEQYF,TGTGCCAGCAGCGCGCGGACAGGTTCCTACGAGCAGTACTTC,NA,TRBD1,TRBJ2-7,TRBV7-2
CAWRFGGPSLGYTF,TGTGCCTGGAGATTCGGGGGCCCCTCTCTTGGCTACACCTTC,NA,NA,TRBJ1-2,TRBV30
CSATDREQTQYF,TGCAGCGCGACGGACAGGGAACAGACCCAGTACTTC,NA,TRBD1,TRBJ2-5,TRBV29-1
CASRSSSGSYGYTF,TGTGCCAGCAGATCCTCCTCAGGGTCCTATGGCTACACCTTC,NA,NA,TRBJ1-2,TRBV28
CASSSRESATYEQYF,TGCGCCAGCAGCTCCAGGGAATCCGCGACCTACGAGCAGTACTTC,NA,NA,TRBJ2-7,TRBV5-1
CASSDYSYEQYF,TGTGCCAGCAGTGACTACTCCTACGAGCAGTACTTC,NA,NA,TRBJ2-7,TRBV6-1
CASSAGVTYEQYF,TGTGCCAGCAGTGCGGGGGTGACCTACGAGCAGTACTTC,NA,NA,TRBJ2-7,TRBV2
CASKQSYEQYF,TGTGCCAGCAAACAATCGTACGAGCAGTACTTC,once,NA,TRBJ2-7,TRBV2
CASSERESPDTQYF,TGTGCCAGTAGTGAACGGGAGTCTCCGGATACGCAGTATTTT,NA,NA,TRBJ2-3,TRBV19
CASALSGIETYEQYF,TGTGCCAGCGCACTTAGCGGGATAGAGACCTACGAGCAGTACTTC,NA,TRBD2,TRBJ2-7,TRBV2
CASSPPDLIEKLFF,TGTGCCAGTAGTCCTCCGGACTTGATTGAAAAACTGTTTTTT,NA,NA,TRBJ1-4,TRBV19
CASSYFQMTKWTRGFEKLFF,TGTGCCAGCAGTTACTTTCAAATGACCAAGTGGACAAGGGGGTTCGAAAAACTGTTTTTT,NA,NA,TRBJ1-4,TRBV6-7
CASSVVAAALQETQYF,TGTGCCAGCAGTGTTGTGGCAGCGGCTCTCCAAGAGACCCAGTACTTC,NA,NA,TRBJ2-5,TRBV2
CASSGTGSSGNTIYF,TGTGCCAGCAGCGGGACAGGGAGCTCTGGAAACACCATATATTTT,NA,TRBD1,TRBJ1-3,TRBV25-1
CASSPVWTALTGELFF,TGTGCCAGCTCACCGGTGTGGACAGCCTTAACCGGGGAGCTGTTTTTT,NA,NA,TRBJ2-2,TRBV18
CASSPGARNQPQHF,TGTGCCAGCAGTCCAGGGGCCCGAAATCAGCCCCAGCATTTT,NA,NA,TRBJ1-5,TRBV27
CASSLDGRQGSLHGYTF,TGTGCCAGCAGCTTGGATGGACGACAGGGGAGTCTCCATGGCTACACCTTC,NA,TRBD1,TRBJ1-2,TRBV5-6
CAPRRGRGVTDTQYF,TGTGCCCCACGGAGAGGACGGGGTGTCACAGATACGCAGTATTTT,NA,NA,TRBJ2-3,TRBV27
CASSPTGNTEAFF,TGTGCCAGCTCACCTACAGGGAACACTGAAGCTTTCTTT,few,NA,TRBJ1-1,TRBV18
CASSYTAGNSPLHF,TGTGCCAGCAGTTACACAGCGGGTAATTCACCCCTCCACTTT,once,NA,TRBJ1-6,TRBV6-6
CSVAGRAYEQYF,TGCAGCGTTGCGGGTAGGGCCTACGAGCAGTACTTC,NA,NA,TRBJ2-7,TRBV29-1
CASMRYGTQNTGELFF,TGTGCCAGTATGAGGTACGGGACACAGAACACCGGGGAGCTGTTTTTT,once,NA,TRBJ2-2,TRBV19
CASSALGYEQYF,TGTGCCAGCAGTGCCCTTGGCTACGAGCAGTACTTC,NA,NA,TRBJ2-7,TRBV7-2
CASSLKQGAWVAESSYNEQFF,TGTGCCAGCAGCTTGAAACAGGGGGCTTGGGTAGCGGAGAGCTCCTACAATGAGCAGTTCTTC,NA,TRBD1,TRBJ2-1,TRBV7-8
CASSSDRGRGYTF,TGTGCCAGCAGCTCGGACAGGGGGCGAGGCTACACCTTC,few,TRBD1,TRBJ1-2,TRBV13
CASRLGEKLFF,TGCGCCAGCAGACTGGGGGAAAAACTGTTTTTT,NA,NA,TRBJ1-4,TRBV5-1
CAITGAGELFF,TGTGCCATCACGGGGGCCGGGGAGCTGTTTTTT,NA,NA,TRBJ2-2,TRBV10-3
CATSRGQVRSSGANVLTF,TGTGCCACCAGCAGAGGGCAGGTTCGAAGCTCTGGGGCCAACGTCCTGACTTTC,NA,NA,TRBJ2-6,TRBV15
CASSITGGPGETQYF,TGCGCCAGCAGTATTACGGGAGGGCCGGGAGAGACCCAGTACTTC,NA,TRBD2,TRBJ2-5,TRBV4-3
CASTQGSTTNEKLFF,TGCGCCAGCACACAGGGAAGTACAACTAATGAAAAACTGTTTTTT,NA,NA,TRBJ1-4,TRBV5-1
CASSPGLAGGNEQFF,TGTGCCAGCAGCCCCGGACTAGCGGGAGGAAATGAGCAGTTCTTC,NA,TRBD2,TRBJ2-1,TRBV7-2
CASSSRARSTDTQYF,TGTGCCAGCAGCTCCCGGGCGCGGAGCACAGATACGCAGTATTTT,NA,NA,TRBJ2-3,TRBV7-2
CASSLEGVVDQPQHF,TGTGCCAGCAGCTTGGAGGGGGTGGTGGATCAGCCCCAGCATTTT,NA,NA,TRBJ1-5,TRBV5-6
CASSEGSSYNEQFF,TGTGCCAGCAGTGAAGGGAGCTCCTACAATGAGCAGTTCTTC,NA,NA,TRBJ2-1,TRBV25-1
CASSLVGGIPEQYF,TGCGCCAGCAGCTTGGTGGGCGGCATCCCCGAGCAGTACTTC,NA,NA,TRBJ2-7,TRBV5-1
CAWSVLSHEQFF,TGTGCCTGGAGTGTACTTAGCCATGAGCAGTTCTTC,NA,NA,TRBJ2-1,TRBV30
CASSEANYGYTF,TGTGCCAGCAGTGAGGCGAACTATGGCTACACCTTC,once,NA,TRBJ1-2,TRBV2
CASSFAPTYTDTQYF,TGTGCCAGCAGTTTCGCCCCGACCTACACAGATACGCAGTATTTT,NA,NA,TRBJ2-3,TRBV27
CASSQGNSPLHF,TGTGCCAGCAGTCAGGGGAATTCACCCCTCCACTTT,NA,NA,TRBJ1-6,TRBV6-5
CASSLMGADWNEQFF,TGTGCCAGCAGCCTCATGGGGGCGGATTGGAATGAGCAGTTCTTC,NA,NA,TRBJ2-1,TRBV9
CSVKGSNQPQHF,TGCAGCGTTAAGGGGAGCAATCAGCCCCAGCATTTT,NA,NA,TRBJ1-5,TRBV29-1
CASRPSGTGYNEQYF,TGTGCCAGCAGGCCATCCGGGACAGGGTACAACGAGCAGTACTTC,NA,TRBD1,TRBJ2-7,TRBV27
CASSLDSAGHEQYF,TGTGCCAGCAGTTTGGACAGCGCGGGCCACGAGCAGTACTTC,NA,NA,TRBJ2-7,TRBV6-5
CASSTGSYEQYF,TGTGCCAGCAGTACAGGTTCCTACGAGCAGTACTTC,NA,NA,TRBJ2-7,TRBV21-1
CASTPITGPNTEAFF,TGTGCCAGCACCCCGATTACGGGACCGAACACTGAAGCTTTCTTT,few,NA,TRBJ1-1,TRBV6-6
CASSLGGQRNSPLHF,TGTGCCAGCAGCTTGGGGGGGCAAAGGAATTCACCCCTCCACTTT,NA,NA,TRBJ1-6,TRBV5-4
CASSLGTGEWYGYTF,TGTGCCAGCAGCTTGGGGACAGGCGAATGGTATGGCTACACCTTC,NA,TRBD1,TRBJ1-2,TRBV5-6
CASTRGYFSEGNYEQYF,TGCGCCAGCACCCGGGGTTATTTTTCTGAAGGGAACTACGAGCAGTACTTC,once,NA,TRBJ2-7,TRBV5-1